What follows describes a single T cell receptor beta chain. Assignments of participants to cohorts depended upon their own reported clinical history. These data are taken from a study of blood T cell repertoires in COVID-19. This CDR3 is built from 13 residues. The ends were cut back, 6 bases at V and 1 base at J, with 9 bases in the middle. The data were produced by immunoSEQ multiplex PCR, yet TCRdb's version contains in-frame clones alone and is incomplete. The table lists under 150,000 clones, roughly four fifths of them singletons. This TCR was sampled from a man aged 30 to 45 who had recovered from COVID-19. The sample was PBMCs or T cells enriched from blood (not recorded which). V and J are TRBV12-3 or TRBV12-4 and TRBJ1-2; TRBD1 is a possible D gene (6 bases). The CDR3 bases are TGTGCCAGCAGGGGACAAAATAACTATGGCTACACCTTC. It codes for CASRGQNNYGYTF.